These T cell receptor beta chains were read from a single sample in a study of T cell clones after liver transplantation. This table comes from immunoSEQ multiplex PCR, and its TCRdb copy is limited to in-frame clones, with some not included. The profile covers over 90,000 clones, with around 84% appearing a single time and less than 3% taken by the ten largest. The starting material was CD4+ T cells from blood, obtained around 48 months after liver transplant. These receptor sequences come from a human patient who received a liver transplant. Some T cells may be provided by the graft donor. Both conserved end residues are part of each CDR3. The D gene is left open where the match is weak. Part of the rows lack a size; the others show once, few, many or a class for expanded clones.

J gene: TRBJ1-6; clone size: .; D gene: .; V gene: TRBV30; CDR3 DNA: TGTGCCTGTGGTACGGGTCTTAATTCACCCCTCCACTTT; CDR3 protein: CACGTGLNSPLHF
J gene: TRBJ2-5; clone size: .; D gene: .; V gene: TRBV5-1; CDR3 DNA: TGCGCCAGCAGCTTGGCCTCAGGGACGAGAAAAGAGACCCAGTACTTC; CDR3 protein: CASSLASGTRKETQYF
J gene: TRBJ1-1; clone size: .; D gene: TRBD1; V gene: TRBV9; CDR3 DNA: TGTGCCAGCAGCGTAGCCCCCCCGGGACAGGGGAGCACTGAAGCTTTCTTT; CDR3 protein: CASSVAPPGQGSTEAFF
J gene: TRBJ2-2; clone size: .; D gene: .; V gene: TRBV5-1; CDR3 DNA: TGCGCCAGCAGCCCGAGCAACACAGGGAACACCGGGGAGCTGTTTTTT; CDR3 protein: CASSPSNTGNTGELFF
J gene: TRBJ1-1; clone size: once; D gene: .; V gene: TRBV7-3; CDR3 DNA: TGTGCCAGCAGCTCGACAGTGAACACTGAAGCTTTCTTT; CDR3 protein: CASSSTVNTEAFF
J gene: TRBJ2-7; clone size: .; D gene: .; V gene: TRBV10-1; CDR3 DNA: TGCGCCAGCAGTGAAGAATCGGGGAGCAGCGACGAGCAGTACTTC; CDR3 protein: CASSEESGSSDEQYF
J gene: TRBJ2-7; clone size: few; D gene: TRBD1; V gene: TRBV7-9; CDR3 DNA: TGTGCCAGCAGCCCAGGACAGGGCACCTACGAGCAGTACTTC; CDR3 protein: CASSPGQGTYEQYF
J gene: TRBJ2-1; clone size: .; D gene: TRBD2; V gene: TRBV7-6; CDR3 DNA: TGTGCCAGCAGCCCGATGGTAGCGGGAGTCGGTGAGCAGTTCTTC; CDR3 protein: CASSPMVAGVGEQFF
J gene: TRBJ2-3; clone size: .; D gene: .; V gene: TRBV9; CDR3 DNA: TGTGCCAGCAGCGCTCCACAAGCGAGATCCACAGATACGCAGTATTTT; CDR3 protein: CASSAPQARSTDTQYF
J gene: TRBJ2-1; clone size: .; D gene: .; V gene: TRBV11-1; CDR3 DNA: TGTGCCAGCAGCTTAGCGGGAGGCTTCTCGAATGAGCAGTTCTTC; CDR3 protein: CASSLAGGFSNEQFF
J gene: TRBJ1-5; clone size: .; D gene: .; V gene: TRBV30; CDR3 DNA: TGTGCCTGGAACAGTTATCGTAGCAATCAGCCCCAGCATTTT; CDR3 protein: CAWNSYRSNQPQHF
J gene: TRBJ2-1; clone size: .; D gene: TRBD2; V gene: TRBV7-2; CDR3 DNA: TGTGCCAGCAGCCCCCAATCCCATGCGGGGGGGCGAGAGCAGTTCTTC; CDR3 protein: CASSPQSHAGGREQFF
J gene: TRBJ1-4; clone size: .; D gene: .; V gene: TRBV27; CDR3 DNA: TGTGCCAGCAGTTTAAGGCCGTCGCGGGGTGAAAAACTGTTTTTT; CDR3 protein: CASSLRPSRGEKLFF
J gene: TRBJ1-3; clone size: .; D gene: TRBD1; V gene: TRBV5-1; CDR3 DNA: TGCGCCAGCAGCCTACAGGGGTTAGACACCATATATTTT; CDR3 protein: CASSLQGLDTIYF
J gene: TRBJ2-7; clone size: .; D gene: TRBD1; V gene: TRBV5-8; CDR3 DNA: TGTGCCAGCAGCTTGGTGGGACAGGGAAAGGGCGAGCAGTACTTC; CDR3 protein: CASSLVGQGKGEQYF
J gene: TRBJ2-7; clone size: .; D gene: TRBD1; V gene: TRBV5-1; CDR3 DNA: TGCGCCAGCAGCCTGACAGGGAGCTCCTACGAGCAGTACTTC; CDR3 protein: CASSLTGSSYEQYF
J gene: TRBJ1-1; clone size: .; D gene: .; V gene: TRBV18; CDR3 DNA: TGTGCCAGCTCACCACTGAGGCCTGAAGCTTTCTTT; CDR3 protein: CASSPLRPEAFF
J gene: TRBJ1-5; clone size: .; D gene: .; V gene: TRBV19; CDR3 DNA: TGTGCCAGTAGTATTTGGGGGGTTGGTCAGCCCCAGCATTTT; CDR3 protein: CASSIWGVGQPQHF
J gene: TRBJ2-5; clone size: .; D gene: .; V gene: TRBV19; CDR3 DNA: TGTGCCAGTAGTGGAAGGGGCGAAGAGACCCAGTACTTC; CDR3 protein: CASSGRGEETQYF